Listed below are T cell receptor beta chains from one sample, sequenced in a study of OX40 agonist ivuxolimab in advanced cancers. The protocol was immunoSEQ multiplex PCR, while the TCRdb copy is restricted to in-frame clones and leaves out a portion. The repertoire consists of about 95,000 clones, with roughly 90% occurring once and the leading ten covering around 2.5%. Sequenced here: CD4+ or CD8+ T cells sorted from blood, sampled in a trial of the OX40 agonist ivuxolimab. The receptors derive from an adult with an advanced solid tumor such as melanoma, head and neck, liver or kidney cancer. The CDR3 runs from the conserved cysteine through the conserved F or W. Each record gives: D gene, J gene, clone size, V gene, CDR3 protein, CDR3 DNA. A D gene is named only where the DNA matches it firmly. The size field is filled for only some rows; it gives once, few, many or a size class.

D gene: .; J gene: TRBJ1-3; clone size: .; V gene: TRBV29-1; CDR3 protein: CSARIQAGNTIYF; CDR3 DNA: TGCAGCGCGCGAATTCAAGCTGGAAACACCATATATTTT
D gene: .; J gene: TRBJ2-7; clone size: .; V gene: TRBV6-5; CDR3 protein: CASSPELGLAYEQYF; CDR3 DNA: TGTGCCAGCAGCCCGGAGTTGGGGCTGGCCTACGAGCAGTACTTC
D gene: TRBD2; J gene: TRBJ2-3; clone size: .; V gene: TRBV4-1; CDR3 protein: CASSQTGGGAGGTQYF; CDR3 DNA: TGCGCCAGCAGCCAAACGGGAGGGGGAGCGGGAGGTACGCAGTATTTT
D gene: .; J gene: TRBJ1-5; clone size: .; V gene: TRBV2; CDR3 protein: CASSEGVRQPQHF; CDR3 DNA: TGTGCCAGCAGTGAAGGGGTGAGGCAGCCCCAGCATTTT
D gene: TRBD2; J gene: TRBJ2-1; clone size: .; V gene: TRBV2; CDR3 protein: CASSPAGTSGSGQFF; CDR3 DNA: TGTGCCAGCAGCCCCGCCGGGACTAGCGGGAGTGGGCAGTTCTTC
D gene: .; J gene: TRBJ1-1; clone size: .; V gene: TRBV10-3; CDR3 protein: CAISESGGMDTEAFF; CDR3 DNA: TGTGCCATCAGTGAGTCGGGGGGTATGGACACTGAAGCTTTCTTT
D gene: TRBD1; J gene: TRBJ2-5; clone size: once; V gene: TRBV28; CDR3 protein: CASSFGTGGARETQYF; CDR3 DNA: TGTGCCAGCAGTTTCGGGACAGGGGGCGCGAGGGAGACCCAGTACTTC
D gene: .; J gene: TRBJ2-5; clone size: .; V gene: TRBV2; CDR3 protein: CASTWGETQYF; CDR3 DNA: TGTGCCAGCACCTGGGGAGAGACCCAGTACTTC
D gene: .; J gene: TRBJ2-7; clone size: .; V gene: TRBV5-5; CDR3 protein: CASSLMRRGAYEQYF; CDR3 DNA: TGTGCCAGCAGCTTAATGAGGCGAGGAGCCTACGAGCAGTACTTC
D gene: TRBD2; J gene: TRBJ2-5; clone size: .; V gene: TRBV30; CDR3 protein: CAWMGLAGETQYF; CDR3 DNA: TGTGCCTGGATGGGACTAGCCGGAGAGACCCAGTACTTC
D gene: .; J gene: TRBJ1-1; clone size: .; V gene: TRBV27; CDR3 protein: CASHEQGRGPNTEAFF; CDR3 DNA: TGTGCCAGCCACGAGCAAGGGCGGGGACCGAACACTGAAGCTTTCTTT
D gene: TRBD1; J gene: TRBJ2-2; clone size: .; V gene: TRBV6-6; CDR3 protein: CASSWGQGPTTGELFF; CDR3 DNA: TGTGCCAGCAGCTGGGGACAGGGGCCAACCACCGGGGAGCTGTTTTTT
D gene: .; J gene: TRBJ2-1; clone size: .; V gene: TRBV6-5; CDR3 protein: CASSYVVNEQFF; CDR3 DNA: TGTGCCAGCAGTTATGTGGTCAATGAGCAGTTCTTC
D gene: .; J gene: TRBJ1-2; clone size: once; V gene: TRBV28; CDR3 protein: CASNTAKRAGGYTF; CDR3 DNA: TGTGCCAGCAATACGGCGAAAAGGGCGGGTGGCTACACCTTC
D gene: .; J gene: TRBJ2-2; clone size: .; V gene: TRBV6-5; CDR3 protein: CASRRDTGELFF; CDR3 DNA: TGTGCCAGCAGGCGGGACACCGGGGAGCTGTTTTTT
D gene: TRBD1; J gene: TRBJ1-6; clone size: .; V gene: TRBV18; CDR3 protein: CASSQAGTGVNNSPLHF; CDR3 DNA: TGTGCCAGCTCACAAGCCGGGACAGGGGTGAACAATTCACCCCTCCACTTT
D gene: TRBD1; J gene: TRBJ1-4; clone size: .; V gene: TRBV7-3; CDR3 protein: CASSLARGQGDEKLFF; CDR3 DNA: TGTGCCAGCAGCTTAGCCAGAGGACAGGGGGATGAAAAACTGTTTTTT
D gene: .; J gene: TRBJ2-1; clone size: .; V gene: TRBV25-1; CDR3 protein: CASSEWGRAFYNEQFF; CDR3 DNA: TGTGCCAGCAGTGAATGGGGTCGAGCTTTCTACAATGAGCAGTTCTTC
D gene: TRBD2; J gene: TRBJ2-3; clone size: few; V gene: TRBV10-3; CDR3 protein: CAMGTKEDTQYF; CDR3 DNA: TGTGCCATGGGGACTAAAGAAGATACGCAGTATTTT
D gene: .; J gene: TRBJ1-5; clone size: few; V gene: TRBV4-1; CDR3 protein: CASSQFPEGNQPQHF; CDR3 DNA: TGCGCCAGCAGCCAATTCCCCGAGGGCAATCAGCCCCAGCATTTT
D gene: .; J gene: TRBJ1-4; clone size: .; V gene: TRBV5-1; CDR3 protein: CASTESWTNEKLFF; CDR3 DNA: TGCGCCAGCACCGAGTCATGGACTAATGAAAAACTGTTTTTT
D gene: .; J gene: TRBJ2-1; clone size: .; V gene: TRBV7-2; CDR3 protein: CASSLQVSEQFF; CDR3 DNA: TGTGCCAGCAGCTTACAGGTTTCTGAGCAGTTCTTC
D gene: .; J gene: TRBJ2-3; clone size: .; V gene: TRBV7-2; CDR3 protein: CASSLETADTQYF; CDR3 DNA: TGTGCCAGCAGCTTAGAGACCGCAGATACGCAGTATTTT
D gene: TRBD1; J gene: TRBJ2-3; clone size: .; V gene: TRBV10-3; CDR3 protein: CAISRDRAIDTQYF; CDR3 DNA: TGTGCCATCAGTAGGGACAGGGCGATAGATACGCAGTATTTT
D gene: .; J gene: TRBJ2-7; clone size: .; V gene: TRBV11-2; CDR3 protein: CASSLVTGGQYF; CDR3 DNA: TGTGCCAGCAGCTTAGTGACAGGCGGGCAGTACTTC
D gene: TRBD2; J gene: TRBJ2-5; clone size: .; V gene: TRBV29-1; CDR3 protein: CSARGAGGETQYF; CDR3 DNA: TGCAGCGCCCGGGGGGCGGGAGGGGAGACCCAGTACTTC
D gene: .; J gene: TRBJ2-7; clone size: .; V gene: TRBV27; CDR3 protein: CASSLSAVGEQYF; CDR3 DNA: TGTGCCAGCAGTTTATCAGCCGTCGGGGAGCAGTACTTC
D gene: TRBD2; J gene: TRBJ2-7; clone size: .; V gene: TRBV19; CDR3 protein: CASSIGGRGSYEQYF; CDR3 DNA: TGTGCCAGTAGTATAGGCGGGAGAGGGTCCTACGAGCAGTACTTC
D gene: TRBD1; J gene: TRBJ1-4; clone size: .; V gene: TRBV7-9; CDR3 protein: CASSLGTGSEKLFF; CDR3 DNA: TGTGCCAGCAGCCTAGGGACAGGGAGTGAAAAACTGTTTTTT
D gene: .; J gene: TRBJ2-2; clone size: .; V gene: TRBV4-3; CDR3 protein: CASSQVTPGELFF; CDR3 DNA: TGCGCCAGCAGCCAAGTTACCCCCGGGGAGCTGTTTTTT
D gene: .; J gene: TRBJ1-2; clone size: .; V gene: TRBV15; CDR3 protein: CATRRGGADYGYTF; CDR3 DNA: TGTGCCACCCGGCGAGGGGGGGCTGACTATGGCTACACCTTC
D gene: .; J gene: TRBJ2-7; clone size: .; V gene: TRBV5-1; CDR3 protein: CASSEDISYEQYF; CDR3 DNA: TGCGCCAGCAGCGAGGACATCTCCTACGAGCAGTACTTC
D gene: TRBD2; J gene: TRBJ2-2; clone size: .; V gene: TRBV7-8; CDR3 protein: CASSFPGLGASGELFF; CDR3 DNA: TGTGCCAGCAGCTTCCCAGGACTAGGGGCTTCCGGGGAGCTGTTTTTT
D gene: .; J gene: TRBJ1-1; clone size: .; V gene: TRBV7-2; CDR3 protein: CASSLAMQGGTEAFF; CDR3 DNA: TGTGCCAGCAGCTTAGCGATGCAGGGTGGCACTGAAGCTTTCTTT
D gene: .; J gene: TRBJ1-4; clone size: .; V gene: TRBV11-2; CDR3 protein: CASSFTSGAFSEKLFF; CDR3 DNA: TGTGCCAGCAGCTTCACCTCGGGGGCCTTTAGTGAAAAACTGTTTTTT
D gene: TRBD2; J gene: TRBJ2-5; clone size: .; V gene: TRBV20-1; CDR3 protein: CSAGGESQYF; CDR3 DNA: TGCAGTGCGGGAGGGGAGTCCCAGTACTTC
D gene: TRBD2; J gene: TRBJ2-3; clone size: .; V gene: TRBV6-6; CDR3 protein: CASRSGTSAYTDTQYF; CDR3 DNA: TGTGCCAGCAGGTCCGGGACTAGCGCCTACACAGATACGCAGTATTTT
D gene: .; J gene: TRBJ2-7; clone size: .; V gene: TRBV7-2; CDR3 protein: CASSPRYGQGSYEQYF; CDR3 DNA: TGTGCCAGCAGCCCCCGGTACGGGCAGGGTTCCTACGAGCAGTACTTC
D gene: TRBD2; J gene: TRBJ2-2; clone size: .; V gene: TRBV5-4; CDR3 protein: CASSPGTSGNTGELFF; CDR3 DNA: TGTGCCAGCAGCCCCGGGACTAGCGGAAACACCGGGGAGCTGTTTTTT
D gene: .; J gene: TRBJ1-2; clone size: .; V gene: TRBV28; CDR3 protein: CASTFFLGYGHTF; CDR3 DNA: TGTGCCAGCACCTTCTTCTTGGGCTATGGCCACACCTTC
D gene: .; J gene: TRBJ2-3; clone size: .; V gene: TRBV19; CDR3 protein: CASSINRPGADTQYF; CDR3 DNA: TGTGCCAGTAGTATCAACAGGCCCGGCGCAGATACGCAGTATTTT
D gene: TRBD2; J gene: TRBJ2-3; clone size: .; V gene: TRBV7-9; CDR3 protein: CASSTGLAGGTDTQYF; CDR3 DNA: TGTGCCAGCAGCACTGGACTAGCGGGAGGAACAGATACGCAGTATTTT